Shown below are 27 T cell receptor beta chains from a single sample sequenced in a study of OX40 agonist ivuxolimab in advanced cancers. Assay: immunoSEQ multiplex PCR; the TCRdb copy retains only in-frame clones and omits some. Of 45,000 to 55,000 clones listed, approximately 94% are singletons. The sample consisted of CD4+ or CD8+ T cells sorted from blood, taken in a trial of the OX40 agonist ivuxolimab. The source is an adult with an advanced solid tumor such as melanoma, head and neck, liver or kidney cancer.

This chain joins TRBV10-3 and TRBJ2-3; D possibly uses TRBD1 or TRBD2 (5 bases each). Per the germline V gene, CDR1 is ENHRY and CDR2 is SYGVKD. CDR3 length: 16 amino acids. V was cut by 10 bases and J by 2 bases, with 22 bases left in between. The CDR3: CATTTSGPGNTDTQYF. The CDR3 coding sequence is TGTGCCACCACAACTTCGGGACCTGGAAACACAGATACGCAGTATTTT.

In this sample, this clone turned up a few times. The rearrangement links TRBV28 to TRBJ1-5; no definite D call. Germline lookup yields CDR1 MDHEN and CDR2 SYDVKM. The CDR3 extends over 12 amino acids. V was shortened by 3 bases and J by 5 bases, with 5 bases between the two germline ends. In DNA form, the CDR3 reads TGTGCCAGCAGTTTTCCCGATCAGCCCCAGCATTTT. As protein: CASSFPDQPQHF.

The V gene is TRBV5-4, the J gene TRBJ2-5, with 9 nucleotides matching TRBD2. The CDR3 has 15 amino acids. From germline, CDR1 is SGHNT and CDR2 YYREEE (reference sequence). Losses at the gene ends were 0 bases for V and 7 bases for J; bases not matched to a gene: 7. CDR3 residues: CASSLGVAGVRTQYF. Here the CDR3 DNA reads TGTGCCAGCAGCTTGGGAGTAGCGGGAGTGCGGACCCAGTACTTC.

This rearrangement joins TRBV28 to TRBJ2-7, with TRBD2 identical over 10 bases. Germline CDR1 is MDHEN and CDR2 is SYDVKM. The CDR3 runs to 14 residues. J lost 7 bases, V lost 3 bases, and 6 bases had no gene match. CDR3 amino acids: CASSFSGRAREQYF. As DNA, the CDR3 is TGTGCCAGCAGTTTCAGCGGGAGGGCGAGAGAGCAGTACTTC.

This chain uses TRBV2 with TRBJ2-5; unclear D gene. Germline values: CDR1 SNHLY, CDR2 FYNNEI. The CDR3 is 15 amino acids. V was cut by 3 bases and J by 5 bases, with 16 bases left in between. The CDR3 bases are TGTGCCAGCAGTGATCCTTCTTCGAAATGGGAGACCCAGTACTTC. It codes for CASSDPSSKWETQYF.

The CDR3 protein is CASSRTGALIYEQYF. The CDR3 nucleotides read TGTGCCAGCAGCCGGACAGGGGCGCTGATATACGAGCAGTACTTC. The rearrangement uses TRBV7-2 and TRBJ2-7; 9 nucleotides agree with TRBD1. Per the germline V gene, CDR1 is SGHTA and CDR2 is FQGNSA. The CDR3 is 15 amino acids. V gave up 5 bases and J gave up 4 bases; unmatched junction bases: 9.

This clone was counted only a few times. V is TRBV19 and J is TRBJ2-7; D uncertain. The CDR3 runs to 14 residues. The germline V gene encodes CDR1 LNHDA and CDR2 SQIVND (reference sequence). The V and J ends lost 3 bases and 4 bases respectively, with 13 bases between them. CDR3 bases: TGTGCCAGTAGTATTTTCGGTCAGGCGTACGAGCAGTACTTC. Its protein product is CASSIFGQAYEQYF.

The chain couples TRBV11-2 to TRBJ2-3; unclear D gene. CDR3 length: 13 amino acids. CDR1 is SGHAT and CDR2 is FQNNGV in the germline V gene. V was pared by 0 bases and J by 3 bases, with 4 bases between. The CDR3 nucleotides are TGTGCCAGCAGCTTAGATTTTACAGATACGCAGTATTTT. Translating it yields CASSLDFTDTQYF.

The chain employs TRBV4-3 and TRBJ1-5; TRBD1 might be the D (6 bases). The V end was cut by 4 bases, the J end by 0 bases, with 10 bases between. Looked up from germline, CDR1 is LGHNA and CDR2 is YSLEER. The CDR3 contains 15 residues. The CDR3 DNA sequence: TGCGCCAGCAGCCCGGGACACCATAGCAATCAGCCCCAGCATTTT. It codes for CASSPGHHSNQPQHF.

This clone was counted between two and nine times. The DNA for the CDR3 is TGTGCCAGCAGTCGAAGGGGAGGGGAAGAGACCCAGTACTTC. Amino acids: CASSRRGGEETQYF. This chain connects TRBV25-1 to TRBJ2-5; 7 bases are a match to TRBD2. This CDR3 region has 14 residues. The V gene's germline CDR1 is MGHDK and CDR2 SYGVNS. The V gene end was trimmed by 5 bases and the J gene end by 3 bases; junction bases not matched to a gene: 6.

The gene calls are TRBV2 and TRBJ2-7; no firm D call. The CDR3 loop spans 12 amino acids. With 3 bases removed from V and 4 bases from J, the gap between germline ends came to 7 bases. CDR1 SNHLY and CDR2 FYNNEI come from the germline V gene. CDR3 residues: CASSEYSYEQYF. Written as DNA, the CDR3 is TGTGCCAGCAGTGAGTACTCTTACGAGCAGTACTTC.

This chain joins TRBV10-3 and TRBJ2-7; D unclear. This CDR3 is built from 11 residues. V lost 2 bases, J lost 7 bases, and 6 bases lay in between. Per germline, CDR1 ENHRY and CDR2 SYGVKD. The CDR3 coding sequence is TGTGCCATCAGTGAGGGCCTAGAGCAGTACTTC. It translates to CAISEGLEQYF.

The chain carries TRBV9 and TRBJ2-5; the D gene is possibly TRBD1 (5 bases). The V end was cut by 2 bases, the J end by 2 bases, with 10 bases between. The CDR3 spans 14 residues. Germline values: CDR1 SGDLS, CDR2 YYNGEE. DNA of the CDR3: TGTGCCAGCAGCGTTCCTGACAGTCAAGAGACCCAGTACTTC. Translating gives CASSVPDSQETQYF.

The chain has TRBV11-2 and TRBJ2-7, with D perhaps given as TRBD1 or TRBD2 (5 bases each). This CDR3 region has 13 residues. CDR1 and CDR2 (germline): SGHAT, FQNNGV. Between the trimmed V and J ends, which lost 11 bases and 3 bases, there was a span of 17 bases. CDR3 sequence (DNA): TGTGCCGGATCTCCGGGACGGAGCTACGAGCAGTACTTC. This sequence encodes CAGSPGRSYEQYF.

This clone was picked up one time. This chain connects TRBV27 to TRBJ2-5; unclear D gene. The J call may be wrong; the DNA end is better matched by TRBJ2-7. The CDR3 contains 12 residues. Germline V lookup: CDR1 MNHEY, CDR2 SMNVEV (reference sequence). This CDR3 is CASSPSSYEQYF. In DNA, the CDR3 is TGTGCCAGCAGTCCAAGCTCCTACGAGCAGTACTTC.

The chain is built from TRBV6-5 and TRBJ1-2; D unclear. The CDR3 consists of 13 residues. Germline lookup yields CDR1 MNHEY and CDR2 SVGAGI. The V end lost 2 bases, the J end lost 0 bases, and 4 bases lay between the germline ends. The CDR3 DNA follows: TGTGCCAGCAGTTACAGCTCTAACTATGGCTACACCTTC. Its translation is CASSYSSNYGYTF.

The chain couples TRBV11-2 to TRBJ2-1; 11 bases map to TRBD2. V was pared by 3 bases and J by 3 bases, with 13 bases of the junction left unmatched. The CDR3 length is 19 residues. Germline V lookup: CDR1 SGHAT, CDR2 FQNNGV. The CDR3 DNA sequence: TGTGCCAGCAGCTTGGCCGGACTAGCGGGCCCCCTGGGCTACAATGAGCAGTTCTTC. It is translated as CASSLAGLAGPLGYNEQFF.

The chain is built from TRBV29-1 and TRBJ2-7, with D tentatively TRBD1 (5 bases). Germline lookup yields CDR1 SQVTM and CDR2 ANQGSEA. Trimming shortened V by 6 bases and J by 5 bases, and 14 bases separated the two germline ends. CDR3 length: 12 amino acids. The CDR3 is CSVLKDTNEQYF. The CDR3 DNA follows: TGCAGCGTCCTCAAGGACACCAACGAGCAGTACTTC.

The chain carries TRBV28 and TRBJ2-1, with 10 bases lining up with TRBD2. Germline loops: CDR1 MDHEN, CDR2 SYDVKM. V dropped 6 bases and J dropped 6; count of bases not matched to a gene: 5. The CDR3 contains 14 residues. In nucleotides, the CDR3 is TGTGCCAGCAGATCGGTAGCGGGAGGCAATGAGCAGTTCTTC. Protein sequence: CASRSVAGGNEQFF. Full variable domain (missing parts from reference TRBV28 and TRBJ2-1): DVKVTQSSRYLVKRTGEKVFLECVQDMDHENMFWYRQDPGLGLRLIYFSYDVKMKEKGDIPEGYSVSREKKERFSLILESASTNQTSMYLCASRSVAGGNEQFFGPGTRLTVL.

The genes are TRBV9 and TRBJ2-1, with 8 bases matching TRBD2. With 2 bases clipped from V and 3 bases from J, the junction kept 4 bases outside the gene matches. The CDR3 loop spans 15 amino acids. Germline V CDR1 and CDR2: SGDLS, YYNGEE. The DNA for the CDR3 is TGTGCCAGCAGCGTCGGACTAGCCAGCTACAATGAGCAGTTCTTC. Amino acid sequence: CASSVGLASYNEQFF.

The chain has TRBV19 and TRBJ2-5; 8 nucleotides line up with TRBD1. The better agreement between TRBJ2-7 and the DNA end casts doubt on the J call. Germline assignment: CDR1 LNHDA and CDR2 SQIVND (reference sequence). The CDR3 is 15 residues long. Here the CDR3 DNA reads TGTGCCAGTAGTGCCGGACAGGGAGCAGCCTACGAGCAGTACTTC. Its protein product is CASSAGQGAAYEQYF.

The rearrangement links TRBV28 to TRBJ2-7, with 8 bases identical to TRBD1. Per the germline V gene, CDR1 is MDHEN and CDR2 is SYDVKM. The V and J ends lost 6 bases and 2 bases, in that order; junction bases with no gene match: 3. The CDR3 covers 13 residues. The CDR3 bases are TGTGCCAGCAGATTACAGGGGGCCTACGAGCAGTACTTC. This translates into CASRLQGAYEQYF.

This chain uses TRBV28 with TRBJ1-1, with D perhaps matching TRBD1 (5 bases). The CDR3 loop spans 14 amino acids. V gave up 7 bases and J gave up 3 bases, with 15 bases separating them. The germline V gene has CDR1 MDHEN and CDR2 SYDVKM. The CDR3, as DNA: TGTGCCAGCAACCCCGGGGGGGTGGACACTGAAGCTTTCTTT. As protein: CASNPGGVDTEAFF.

The chain is built from TRBV27 and TRBJ2-4; TRBD1 agrees at 8 bases. Germline V gene sequence: CDR1 MNHEY, CDR2 SMNVEV (reference sequence). V lost 2 bases to trimming and J lost 6 bases; unmatched junction nucleotides: 9. This CDR3 region has 16 residues. CDR3 coding DNA: TGTGCCAGCAGTTTAGCCCCCACGGACAGGGTAAACATTCAGTACTTC. Its translation: CASSLAPTDRVNIQYF.

The chain links TRBV7-2 to TRBJ2-1; D is possibly TRBD2 (5 bases). The CDR3 sequence is 12 residues long. CDR1 SGHTA and CDR2 FQGNSA come from the germline V gene. V was shortened by 9 bases and J by 5 bases, with 11 bases between the two germline ends. The CDR3 nucleotides are TGTGCCAGTGTCTGGGAGAACAATGAGCAGTTCTTC. This translates into CASVWENNEQFF.

This chain connects TRBV25-1 to TRBJ2-3, with D perhaps matching TRBD2 (6 bases). Per germline, CDR1 MGHDK and CDR2 SYGVNS. Trimming shortened V by 5 bases and J by 4 bases, and 19 bases separated the two germline ends. This CDR3 contains 16 residues. In DNA form, the CDR3 reads TGTGCCAGCAGTACCCTAGCGTCTGCCTGGGCAGATACGCAGTATTTT. It encodes CASSTLASAWADTQYF. The entire variable domain, with the rest obtained from reference TRBV25-1 and TRBJ2-3, is as follows: EADIYQTPRYLVIGTGKKITLECSQTMGHDKMYWYQQDPGMELHLIHYSYGVNSTEKGDLSSESTVSRIRTEHFPLTLESARPSHTSQYLCASSTLASAWADTQYFGPGTRLTVL.

The table lists this clone with a count of one. The chain has TRBV19 and TRBJ2-7, with 9 bases matching TRBD1. Per germline, CDR1 LNHDA and CDR2 SQIVND (reference sequence). The CDR3 consists of 15 residues. Trimming at V came to 4 bases and at J to 6 bases, leaving 10 bases not matched to a gene. The CDR3 region is CASSTGQGLITEQYF. The CDR3 coding sequence is TGTGCCAGTAGTACCGGACAGGGGTTAATAACCGAGCAGTACTTC.